This TCR beta chain was sequenced during a study of control samples from healthy donors and cancer patients. Trimming took 4 bases from V and 5 from J; bases not matched to a gene: 3. Looked up from germline, CDR1 is SGHTA and CDR2 is FQGTGA. The CDR3 extends over 13 amino acids. Using immunoSEQ multiplex PCR, the repertoire was profiled, and TCRdb retains in-frame clones only, with some absent. The table lists 100,000 to 150,000 clones, roughly 87% of them singletons, with under 2% in the top ten. The source of this sequence is a man younger than 30 in good health. The sequenced material came from blood. The V gene is TRBV7-3, the J gene TRBJ1-1; TRBD1 agrees at 8 bases. The CDR3 nucleotides read TGTGCCAGCAGCTCCTGGACAGGGACTGAAGCTTTCTTT. Protein sequence: CASSSWTGTEAFF.